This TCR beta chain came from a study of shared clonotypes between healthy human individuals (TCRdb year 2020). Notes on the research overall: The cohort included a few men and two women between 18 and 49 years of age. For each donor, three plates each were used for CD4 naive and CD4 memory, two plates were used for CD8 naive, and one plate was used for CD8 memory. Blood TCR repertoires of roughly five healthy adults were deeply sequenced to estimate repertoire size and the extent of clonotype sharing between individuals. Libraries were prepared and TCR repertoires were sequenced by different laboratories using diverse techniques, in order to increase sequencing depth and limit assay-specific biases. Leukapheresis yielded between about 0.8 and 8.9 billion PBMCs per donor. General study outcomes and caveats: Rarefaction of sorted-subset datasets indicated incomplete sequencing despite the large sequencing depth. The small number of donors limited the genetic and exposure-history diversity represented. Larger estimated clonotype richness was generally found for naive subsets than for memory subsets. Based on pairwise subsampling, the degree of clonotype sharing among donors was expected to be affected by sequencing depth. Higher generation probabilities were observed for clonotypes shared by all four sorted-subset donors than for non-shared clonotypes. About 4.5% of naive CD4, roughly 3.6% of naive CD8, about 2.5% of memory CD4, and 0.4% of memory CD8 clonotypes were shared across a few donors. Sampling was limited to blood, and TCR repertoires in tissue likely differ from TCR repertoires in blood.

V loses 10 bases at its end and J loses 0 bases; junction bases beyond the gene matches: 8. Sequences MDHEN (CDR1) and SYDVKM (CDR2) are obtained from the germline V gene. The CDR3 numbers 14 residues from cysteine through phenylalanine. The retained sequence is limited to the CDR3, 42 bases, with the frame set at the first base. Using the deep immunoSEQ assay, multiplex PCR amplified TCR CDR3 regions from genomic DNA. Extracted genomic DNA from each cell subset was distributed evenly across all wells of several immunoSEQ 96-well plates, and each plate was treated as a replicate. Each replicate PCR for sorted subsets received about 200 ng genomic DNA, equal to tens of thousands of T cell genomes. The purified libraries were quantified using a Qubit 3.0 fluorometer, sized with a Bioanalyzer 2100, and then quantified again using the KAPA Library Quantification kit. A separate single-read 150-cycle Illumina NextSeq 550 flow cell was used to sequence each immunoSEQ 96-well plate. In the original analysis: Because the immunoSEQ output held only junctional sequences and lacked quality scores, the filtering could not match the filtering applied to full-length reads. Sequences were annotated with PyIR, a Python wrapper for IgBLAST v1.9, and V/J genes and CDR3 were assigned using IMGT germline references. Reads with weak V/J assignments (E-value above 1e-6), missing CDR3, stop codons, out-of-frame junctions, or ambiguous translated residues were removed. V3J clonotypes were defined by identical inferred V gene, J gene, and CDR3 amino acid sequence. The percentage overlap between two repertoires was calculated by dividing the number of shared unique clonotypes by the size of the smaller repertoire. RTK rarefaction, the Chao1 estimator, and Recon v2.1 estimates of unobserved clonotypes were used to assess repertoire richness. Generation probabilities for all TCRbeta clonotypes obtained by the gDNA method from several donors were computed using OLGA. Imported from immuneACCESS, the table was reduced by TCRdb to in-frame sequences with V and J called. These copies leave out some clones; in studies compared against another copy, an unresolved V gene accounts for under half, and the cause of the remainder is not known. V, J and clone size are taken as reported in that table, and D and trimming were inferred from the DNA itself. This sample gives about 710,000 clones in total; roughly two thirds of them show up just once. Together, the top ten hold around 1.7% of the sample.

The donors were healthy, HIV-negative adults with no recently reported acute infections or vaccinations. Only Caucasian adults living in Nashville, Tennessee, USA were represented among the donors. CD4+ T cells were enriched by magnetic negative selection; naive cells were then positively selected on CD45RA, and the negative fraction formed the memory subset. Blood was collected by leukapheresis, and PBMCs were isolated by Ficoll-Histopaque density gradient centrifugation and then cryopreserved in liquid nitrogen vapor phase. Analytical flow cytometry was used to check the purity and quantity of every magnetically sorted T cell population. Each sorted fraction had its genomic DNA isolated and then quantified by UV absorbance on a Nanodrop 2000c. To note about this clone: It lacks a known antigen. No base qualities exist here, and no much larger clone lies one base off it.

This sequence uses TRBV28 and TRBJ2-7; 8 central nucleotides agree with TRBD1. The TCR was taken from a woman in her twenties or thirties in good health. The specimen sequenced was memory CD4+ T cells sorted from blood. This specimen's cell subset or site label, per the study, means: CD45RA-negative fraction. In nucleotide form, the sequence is TGTGCCACCCTGGACAGGGCGCGCTCCTACGAGCAGTACTTC. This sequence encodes CATLDRARSYEQYF.